The 20 T cell receptor beta chains presented below share a single source sample, sequenced in a study of T cell responses to AZD1222 COVID-19 vaccine. Produced via immunoSEQ multiplex PCR; TCRdb's table is partial and in-frame only. The sample carries under 130,000 clones, about 90% recorded once. Sequencing used peripheral blood, obtained on day 0 of AZD1222 vaccination. These receptors all come from an adult in good health.

The chain carries TRBV30 and TRBJ1-1, with D uncertain. CDR3 length equals 12 residues. The V end lost 4 bases, the J end lost 5 bases, and 11 bases lay between the germline ends. CDR1 is GTSNPN, CDR2 SVGIG, per germline (reference sequence). The CDR3, as DNA: TGTGCCTGGAACAAAGACATGACTGAAGCTTTCTTT. This encodes CAWNKDMTEAFF.

This clone came up once. The chain joins TRBV4-1 to TRBJ1-2, with a tentative D call TRBD1 (6 bases). CDR1 MGHRA and CDR2 YSYEKL come from the germline V gene. The CDR3 sequence is 16 residues long. Trimming left V 5 bases short and J 3 bases short, with 19 bases between. CDR3 in DNA: TGCGCCAGCAGCTCGCCGCCAGGGGTATTCGACTATGGCTACACCTTC. Its protein is CASSSPPGVFDYGYTF.

This clone was seen only a few times. This chain links TRBV28 with TRBJ1-2; the match to TRBD1 covers 7 bases. The CDR3 length is 14 residues. The trim removed 4 bases at V and 8 bases at J, leaving 10 bases unmatched. Germline CDR1 and CDR2: MDHEN and SYDVKM. CDR3 sequence reads: CASSSGTVIGGYTF. The CDR3 DNA sequence: TGTGCCAGCAGTTCCGGGACAGTGATCGGGGGCTACACCTTC.

The rearrangement links TRBV7-9 to TRBJ2-2; D call uncertain. Between the trimmed V and J ends, which lost 2 bases and 6 bases, there was a span of 7 bases. Germline V gene sequence: CDR1 SEHNR, CDR2 FQNEAQ (reference sequence). The CDR3 sequence is 13 residues long. The CDR3 bases are TGTGCCAGCAGCTTACGGATTCCCGGGGAGCTGTTTTTT. Its translation: CASSLRIPGELFF.

V gene TRBV4-1 combines with J gene TRBJ2-7; D tentatively fits TRBD1 or TRBD2 (5 bases each). V was cut by 0 bases and J by 2 bases, with 8 bases left in between. CDR1 is MGHRA, CDR2 YSYEKL, per germline. The CDR3 loop spans 14 amino acids. The CDR3 loop is CASSQEGVPYEQYF. In DNA, the CDR3 is TGCGCCAGCAGCCAAGAGGGGGTCCCCTACGAGCAGTACTTC.

This chain connects TRBV7-6 to TRBJ1-1, with unresolved D. The CDR3 is 14 amino acids. Trimming stripped 3 bases from V and 5 bases from J, with 13 bases between. CDR1 and CDR2 from the germline V gene are SGHVS and FNYEAQ. The CDR3 DNA is TGTGCCAGCAGCTTCGCCGTCGAAAGTACTGAAGCTTTCTTT. Its translation is CASSFAVESTEAFF. The entire variable domain, with the rest obtained from reference TRBV7-6 and TRBJ1-1, is as follows: GAGVSQSPRYKVTKRGQDVALRCDPISGHVSLYWYRQALGQGPEFLTYFNYEAQQDKSGLPNDRFSAERPEGSISTLTIQRTEQRDSAMYRCASSFAVESTEAFFGQGTRLTVV.

The rearrangement links TRBV19 to TRBJ1-2; D is unclear. Germline V lookup: CDR1 LNHDA, CDR2 SQIVND (reference sequence). There are 13 residues in the CDR3. V gave up 3 bases and J gave up 1 base, with 6 bases separating them. DNA for the CDR3: TGTGCCAGTAGTATGTGGGTTAACTATGGCTACACCTTC. Encoded protein: CASSMWVNYGYTF. Full variable domain (outside the CDR3, taken from reference TRBV19 and TRBJ1-2): DGGITQSPKYLFRKEGQNVTLSCEQNLNHDAMYWYRQDPGQGLRLIYYSQIVNDFQKGDIAEGYSVSREKKESFPLTVTSAQKNPTAFYLCASSMWVNYGYTFGSGTRLTVV.

In this sample, this clone turned up once. The chain recombines TRBV9 with TRBJ2-5; no firm D call. There are 13 residues in the CDR3. Trimming pared 0 bases from V and 4 bases from J, leaving 7 bases between. CDR1 and CDR2 (germline): SGDLS, YYNGEE. CDR3 nucleotide sequence: TGTGCCAGCAGCGTAGCGCAGTCAGAGACCCAGTACTTC. Protein product: CASSVAQSETQYF.

The sample holds a few counts of this clone. V gene TRBV27 combines with J gene TRBJ1-6; D possibly corresponds to TRBD1 (6 bases). CDR1 is MNHEY, CDR2 SMNVEV, per germline (reference sequence). The CDR3 runs 18 residues. V lost 5 bases, J lost 2 bases, and 19 bases lay in between. The CDR3 DNA sequence: TGTGCCAGCAGTAAACCAACAGGGAGGGAGACCTATAATTCACCCCTCCACTTT. Protein: CASSKPTGRETYNSPLHF.

The J gene is TRBJ2-7, the V gene TRBV7-9; 9 nucleotides match TRBD1. CDR1 and CDR2 from the germline V gene are SEHNR and FQNEAQ (reference sequence). The J segment lost 7 bases and the V segment lost 5 bases, leaving 12 bases of the junction unmatched. CDR3 length equals 15 residues. The CDR3 DNA sequence: TGTGCCAGCAGCGCCGACAGGGGGAGCTCTGGGGAGCAGTACTTC. Protein product: CASSADRGSSGEQYF.

The chain couples TRBV6-5 to TRBJ2-7, with TRBD1 matching over 9 bases. In germline, CDR1 is MNHEY, CDR2 SVGAGI. V trimming: 0 bases; J trimming: 5 bases; junction bases outside the gene matches: 8. The CDR3 totals 16 residues. CDR3 DNA sequence: TGTGCCAGCAGTTACTCGTCGGGACAGGGCAGACACGAGCAGTACTTC. It codes for CASSYSSGQGRHEQYF.

V usage is TRBV6-5 and J usage is TRBJ1-3; perhaps TRBD1 as D (6 bases). The V end was cut by 6 bases, the J end by 0 bases, with 9 bases between. The CDR3 covers 14 residues. Germline V gives CDR1 MNHEY, CDR2 SVGAGI. The CDR3 DNA reads TGTGCCAGCAGGAGGGACACCTCTGGAAACACCATATATTTT. Amino acid sequence: CASRRDTSGNTIYF.

This CDR3 reads CASSPYQRQPQHF. As DNA, the CDR3 is TGTGCCAGCAGCCCGTATCAACGGCAGCCCCAGCATTTT. The chain couples TRBV4-2 to TRBJ1-5, with D unresolved. Germline CDR1 LGHNA, CDR2 YNFKEQ. The CDR3 is 13 residues long. V was shortened by 4 bases and J by 7 bases, with 11 bases between the two germline ends.

This clone came up once. The chain joins TRBV6-2 or TRBV6-3 to TRBJ1-5; D is ambiguous. V was pared by 2 bases and J by 0 bases, with 11 bases between. This CDR3 region has 16 residues. The germline V gene encodes CDR1 MNHEY and CDR2 SVGEGT. CDR3 coding DNA: TGTGCCAGCAGTTACCCCCCCGGGAGTAGCAATCAGCCCCAGCATTTT. Protein product: CASSYPPGSSNQPQHF.

In this sample, this clone turned up once. The chain uses TRBV4-3 and TRBJ2-2; TRBD1 is a possible D gene (5 bases). Germline assignment: CDR1 LGHNA and CDR2 YSLEER. Trimming stripped 3 bases from V and 4 bases from J, with 9 bases between. The CDR3 totals 14 residues. The CDR3 nucleotides are TGCGCCAGCAGCCATCTAGGGGTCACCGGGGAGCTGTTTTTT. It encodes CASSHLGVTGELFF.

This clone was counted a few times. The rearrangement links TRBV4-3 to TRBJ2-1, with TRBD1 matching over 7 bases. Germline values: CDR1 LGHNA, CDR2 YSLEER. With 2 bases clipped from V and 7 bases from J, the junction kept 8 bases outside the gene matches. This CDR3 spans 15 amino acids. The CDR3 DNA sequence: TGCGCCAGCAGCCAATTAGAGGGGGCTCGTAATGAGCAGTTCTTC. Residues: CASSQLEGARNEQFF.

The chain joins TRBV5-4 to TRBJ2-3; D remains ambiguous. Trimming removed 0 bases from V and 5 bases from J, with 1 base in between. Germline V gene lookup returns CDR1 SGHNT and CDR2 YYREEE (reference sequence). CDR3 size: 11 residues. CDR3 protein: CASSLGDTQYF. DNA for the CDR3: TGTGCCAGCAGCTTGGGAGATACGCAGTATTTT.

The chain recombines TRBV7-2 with TRBJ2-5; perhaps D is TRBD1 or TRBD2 (5 bases each). This CDR3 comprises 14 residues. V shed 2 bases and J shed 5 bases, with 12 bases lying between them. In germline, CDR1 is SGHTA, CDR2 FQGNSA. CDR3 in DNA: TGTGCCAGCAGCTTAAGAGGGGCGGCTGAGACCCAGTACTTC. It translates to CASSLRGAAETQYF. The full variable domain, completed using reference TRBV7-2 and TRBJ2-5, is GAGVSQSPSNKVTEKGKDVELRCDPISGHTALYWYRQSLGQGLEFLIYFQGNSAPDKSGLPSDRFSAERTGGSVSTLTIQRTQQEDSAVYLCASSLRGAAETQYFGPGTRLLVL.

The chain links TRBV18 to TRBJ2-5; no firm D call. The germline CDR1 and CDR2 sequences are KGHSH and LQKENI. Trimming took off 6 bases at V and 4 bases at J, with 12 bases between the two ends. The CDR3 extends over 13 amino acids. CDR3 residues: CASSDSNGETQYF. CDR3 bases: TGTGCCAGCTCGGATAGTAATGGAGAGACCCAGTACTTC.

The chain couples TRBV11-2 to TRBJ2-1; D unclear. The CDR3 extends over 14 amino acids. The V end lost 0 bases, the J end lost 12 bases, and 15 bases lay between the germline ends. Germline V gives CDR1 SGHAT, CDR2 FQNNGV. DNA for the CDR3: TGTGCCAGCAGCTTAGAAATGCCGCCCGGAGCGCAGTTCTTC. Its translation: CASSLEMPPGAQFF.